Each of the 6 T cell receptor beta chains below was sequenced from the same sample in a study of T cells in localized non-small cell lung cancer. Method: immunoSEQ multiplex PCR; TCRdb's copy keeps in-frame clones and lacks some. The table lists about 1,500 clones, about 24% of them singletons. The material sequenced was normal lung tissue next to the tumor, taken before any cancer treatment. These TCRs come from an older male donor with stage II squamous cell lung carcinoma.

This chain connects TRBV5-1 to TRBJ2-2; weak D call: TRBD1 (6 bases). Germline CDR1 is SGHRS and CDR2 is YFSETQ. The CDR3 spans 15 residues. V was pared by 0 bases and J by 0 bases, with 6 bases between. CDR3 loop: CASSLEGANTGELFF. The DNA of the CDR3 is TGCGCCAGCAGCTTGGAGGGGGCGAACACCGGGGAGCTGTTTTTT.

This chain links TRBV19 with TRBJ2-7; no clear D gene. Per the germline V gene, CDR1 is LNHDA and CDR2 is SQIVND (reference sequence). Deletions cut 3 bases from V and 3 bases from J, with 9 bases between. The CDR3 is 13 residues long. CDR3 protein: CASSIVVDYEQYF. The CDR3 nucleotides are TGTGCCAGTAGTATTGTGGTAGACTACGAGCAGTACTTC.

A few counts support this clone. CDR3 in amino acids: CASSVFSGEQFF. Written as DNA, the CDR3 is TGTGCCAGCAGCGTCTTCAGCGGTGAGCAGTTCTTC. The genes are TRBV9 and TRBJ2-1; TRBD2 is a possible D gene (5 bases). The V gene lost 2 bases and the J gene lost 9 bases, with 9 bases spanning the gap. The CDR3 extends over 12 amino acids. The germline gives CDR1 SGDLS, CDR2 YYNGEE.

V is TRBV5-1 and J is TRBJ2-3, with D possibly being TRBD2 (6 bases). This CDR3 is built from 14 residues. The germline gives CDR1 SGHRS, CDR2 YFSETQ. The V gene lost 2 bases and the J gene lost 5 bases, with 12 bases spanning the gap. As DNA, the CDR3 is TGCGCCAGCAGCTTCCGGCCGGGGGAAGATACGCAGTATTTT. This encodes CASSFRPGEDTQYF.

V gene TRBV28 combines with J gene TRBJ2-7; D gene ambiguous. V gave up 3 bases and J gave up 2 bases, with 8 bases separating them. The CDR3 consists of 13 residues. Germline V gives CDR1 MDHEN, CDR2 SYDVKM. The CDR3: CASSLVEAYEQYF. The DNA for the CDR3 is TGTGCCAGCAGTTTGGTTGAAGCCTACGAGCAGTACTTC.

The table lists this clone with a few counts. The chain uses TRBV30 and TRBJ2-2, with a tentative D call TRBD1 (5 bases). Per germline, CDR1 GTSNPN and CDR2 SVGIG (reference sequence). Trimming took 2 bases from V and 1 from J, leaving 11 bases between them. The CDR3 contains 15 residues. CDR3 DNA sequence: TGTGCCTGGAGTCGGTTAGGGGTGAACACCGGGGAGCTGTTTTTT. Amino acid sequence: CAWSRLGVNTGELFF.